The next 7 T cell receptor beta chains were all read from a single sample in a study. In TCRdb, the RT-PCR reads were re-called with MiXCR into one record per CDR3 protein. The repertoire includes about 680,000 distinct CDR3 sequences, more than 13% of them detected once, and roughly 3.9% sits in the top ten. The specimen was memory CD4+ T cells from blood. Receptor source: a female donor in good health, serving as a healthy control.

Note on this clonotype: A much bigger clone sits one base away, suggesting this may be a read error. J is TRBJ1-1 and V is TRBV20-1, with D tentatively TRBD1 (5 bases). Germline lookup yields CDR1 DFQATT and CDR2 SNEGSKA (reference sequence). This CDR3 region has 12 residues. V lost 0 bases, J lost 10 bases, and 12 bases lay in between. The CDR3 DNA follows: TGCAGTGCTAGAGAAGGGGCAAGGGGAGCTTTCTTT. It is translated as CSAREGARGAFF.

In this sample, this clonotype turned up once. The V gene is TRBV7-9, the J gene TRBJ2-3, with 7 nucleotides matching TRBD1. The CDR3 extends over 16 amino acids. J was trimmed by 5 bases and V by 2 bases; bases with no gene match: 10. CDR1 and CDR2 from the germline V gene are SEHNR and FQNEAQ (reference sequence). Here the CDR3 DNA reads TGTGCCAGCAGCTTAAGGGGGCTCCCCGGTGTAGATACGCAGTATTTT. Translation gives CASSLRGLPGVDTQYF. Complete variable domain (other parts from reference TRBV7-9 and TRBJ2-3): DTGVSQNPRHKITKRGQNVTFRCDPISEHNRLYWYRQTLGQGPEFLTYFQNEAQLEKSRLLSDRFSAERPKGSFSTLEIQRTEQGDSAMYLCASSLRGLPGVDTQYFGPGTRLTVL.

This rearrangement joins TRBV28 to TRBJ2-4, with 11 bases identical to TRBD2. Trimming at V came to 4 bases and at J to 15 bases, leaving 8 bases not matched to a gene. Germline V gives CDR1 MDHEN, CDR2 SYDVKM. This CDR3 comprises 13 residues. CDR3 protein: CASSSSGRSLGYF. The CDR3 coding sequence is TGTGCCAGCAGTTCTAGCGGGAGGTCCCTGGGGTACTTC.

V usage is TRBV5-1 and J usage is TRBJ1-1, with TRBD1 matching over 9 bases. Germline V gives CDR1 SGHRS, CDR2 YFSETQ. V lost 4 bases to trimming and J lost 1 base; unmatched junction nucleotides: 14. The CDR3 is made up of 18 amino acids. The CDR3 is CASSIPTGGLTENTEAFF. The CDR3 bases are TGCGCCAGCAGCATCCCCACAGGGGGCCTGACTGAGAACACTGAAGCTTTCTTT.

The gene calls are TRBV20-1 and TRBJ2-7; possible D gene TRBD2, 6 bases. V dropped 0 bases and J dropped 4 bases, with 16 bases sitting between them. The CDR3 is 15 residues long. Germline CDR1 reads DFQATT; CDR2 reads SNEGSKA (reference sequence). This CDR3 is CSARDASGQGYEQYF. Here the CDR3 DNA reads TGCAGTGCTAGAGATGCGAGCGGGCAAGGGTACGAGCAGTACTTC.

This clonotype was observed a few times. The chain couples TRBV30 to TRBJ2-7, with D tentatively TRBD1 or TRBD2 (5 bases each). The CDR3 is made up of 14 amino acids. V was trimmed by 5 bases and J by 2 bases, leaving 16 bases between them. Looked up from germline, CDR1 is GTSNPN and CDR2 is SVGIG (reference sequence). The CDR3 DNA is TGTGCCTGGGTTCCCGGGACCTATCCCTACGAGCAGTACTTC. Its protein product is CAWVPGTYPYEQYF.

This chain joins TRBV28 and TRBJ1-2; D may be TRBD1 (5 bases). The CDR3 covers 15 residues. The germline CDR1 and CDR2 sequences are MDHEN and SYDVKM. Trimming left V 5 bases short and J 8 bases short, with 21 bases between. CDR3 DNA sequence: TGTGCCAGCAGTGCTCCCTCGGGGAGGGGTTACGGCTACACCTTC. Translating it yields CASSAPSGRGYGYTF.